This T cell receptor beta chain is from a study of T cell responses to AZD1222 COVID-19 vaccine. Profiling relied on immunoSEQ multiplex PCR, and the TCRdb table lists in-frame clones only, not all of them. The sample has 98,000 or so clones, about 89% seen once. This clonotype originated in an adult who received the MenACWY meningococcal vaccine as a control. The sample consisted of peripheral blood, taken 28 days after the second dose of the MenACWY control vaccine.

The CDR3 loop is CASSQTPGLAGGGYTQYF. As DNA, the CDR3 is TGTGCCAGCAGCCAGACTCCGGGACTAGCGGGGGGGGGCTATACGCAGTATTTT. This chain joins TRBV3-1 (or the pseudogene TRBV3-2) and TRBJ2-3; TRBD2 matches 16 bases. With V trimmed by 3 bases and J by 7 bases, 10 bases remained unmatched. The CDR3 has 18 amino acids. Germline V gene sequence: CDR1 LGHDT, CDR2 YNNKEL (reference sequence).